The count of the clone carrying this T cell receptor beta chain is one. This sample was taken from a study of blood T cell repertoires in COVID-19. Study background: COVID-19 samples collected from the United States, Italy and Spain covered acute and convalescent phases. T cells, B-cell-depleted T cells, or PBMCs provided the cDNA or gDNA that served as material.

Authors' analysis steps: The assay estimated nucleated cells by amplifying reference gene primers. TCRdb's table, derived via immunoSEQ multiplex PCR, lists solely in-frame clones and lacks some. The V and J calls and clone size come from that table; D and trimming were worked out from the DNA. The table lists 180,000 or so clones, approximately 85% of them singletons. The germline V gene encodes CDR1 SGHRS and CDR2 YFSETQ. This CDR3 spans 14 amino acids. V dropped 0 bases and J dropped 3 bases, with 9 bases sitting between them. The clonotype was recovered from a woman in her sixties with acute or convalescent COVID-19. Sequencing was carried out using peripheral blood. V gene TRBV5-1 combines with J gene TRBJ2-5; TRBD1 might be the D (5 bases). This CDR3 reads CASSLAPGKETQYF. CDR3 nucleotide sequence: TGCGCCAGCAGCTTGGCGCCAGGGAAAGAGACCCAGTACTTC. Full variable domain (outside the CDR3, taken from reference TRBV5-1 and TRBJ2-5): KAGVTQTPRYLIKTRGQQVTLSCSPISGHRSVSWYQQTPGQGLQFLFEYFSETQRNKGNFPGRFSGRQFSNSRSEMNVSTLELGDSALYLCASSLAPGKETQYFGPGTRLLVL.